The clone carrying this T cell receptor beta chain occurred many times. Antigen: not known. This sample was taken from a study of CD8+ T cells in alopecia areata. Looking at the study overall: Once tofacitinib had been taken for 6 to 18 months, 6 months off drug followed. Study observations and caveats: With patients, TCR sharing proved less clear than in mice, a difference possibly related to HLA. Significant decreases in scalp clonality and expanded CD8+ clones followed tofacitinib treatment.

This CDR3 spans 14 amino acids. Germline CDR1 reads MNHEY; CDR2 reads SMNVEV (reference sequence). V shed 10 bases, J shed 3 bases, and the junction held 7 bases outside the gene matches. Following extraction, RNA underwent reverse transcription to cDNA, which served as the sequencing template. Using immunoSEQ multiplex PCR, the repertoire was profiled, and TCRdb retains in-frame clones only, with some absent. The table includes about 250,000 clones, 45% to 70% detected once. Treatment noted: oral pan-JAK inhibitor, 5-10 mg twice daily. As part of sample collection, lesional scalp punch biopsies and peripheral blood were taken from alopecia areata patients.

This specimen consisted of CD4+ T cells sorted from blood, obtained at week 52, from a patient treated with tofacitinib. The clonotype comes from a human donor with alopecia areata. The V call is TRBV27, the J call TRBJ2-7, with 12 bases matching TRBD2. Here the CDR3 reads CATRTGLAGYEQYF. The CDR3 region has the DNA TGTGCCACCCGCACGGGACTAGCGGGCTACGAGCAGTACTTC.